The source of this TCR beta chain is a study of blood T cell repertoires in COVID-19 (dated by TCRdb to the early 2020s). Turning to the overall study: Collaborator samples came from the United States, Italy and Spain and covered acute and convalescent phases of COVID-19. The prospective study material was composed of cDNA or gDNA derived from T cells, B-cell-depleted T cells, or PBMCs. Subjects who had been exposed to COVID-19, were actively infected with it, or had recovered from it provided the deeply sampled blood TCRbeta repertoires that made up the dataset. The repertoires were released in a freely available public database meant as a resource for research on the immune response to SARS-CoV-2. The samples were drawn from the first 160 participants of the ongoing ImmuneRACE study and from roughly 1,300 subjects provided by 6 global collaborators. Sample metadata almost always included a de-identified subject ID, COVID-19 status, age in years and sex. Where available, HLA class I and class II types were taken from metadata supplied by the sample provider and were not determined by assay-based typing.

Results the study describes overall, beyond this receptor: The amount of clinical and demographic metadata varied by source and participant and was provided uncurated.

TCRbeta CDR3 regions were amplified from genomic DNA using the immunoSEQ Assay, a bias-controlled multiplex PCR. Processing in the source paper ran as follows. The number of nucleated cells in each sample was estimated from the amplification of reference gene primers within the assay. To quantify the absolute abundance of each unique TCRbeta CDR3 rearrangement, sequence reads were collapsed and filtered. For each sample, productive Simpson clonality was calculated as the square root of Simpson's diversity index across productive rearrangements. Held by TCRdb, this immuneACCESS table contains in-frame sequences only and omits some clones. Under half of the omission traces to an unresolved V gene where checked; the cause of the rest is unknown. The DNA was the basis for D and trimming; V, J and clone size are from that table. The sample table records approximately 220,000 clones; more than 65% of these occur just once. The ten largest clones take up roughly 2.4% of the sample.

Each collaborating institution followed its own protocols to collect whole blood in K2EDTA tubes. Collaborator samples were shipped for TCRbeta analysis as frozen whole blood, isolated PBMCs, or DNA extracted from either sample type. In the case of this clone: The clone's antigen remains unknown. One base away there is no much larger clone; base qualities are not given.

The germline V gene encodes CDR1 SGHDT and CDR2 YYEEEE. The CDR3 numbers 16 residues from cysteine through phenylalanine. Of the read, only the CDR3 DNA is kept; its 48 bases are in frame from base 1. V lost 0 bases and J lost 1 base; the stretch between them is 13 bases long. Material: peripheral blood. The sequence derives from an older woman with acute or convalescent COVID-19. This chain is built from TRBV5-6 and TRBJ1-1; a weak D assignment points to TRBD1 (6 bases agree). The CDR3 region reads CASSLDLGQPNTEAFF. The DNA sequence is given as TGTGCCAGCAGCTTGGACTTAGGACAGCCGAACACTGAAGCTTTCTTT.